This T cell receptor (beta chain) was retrieved from a study of blood T cell repertoires in COVID-19. Whole-study context: In each case, the material was cDNA or gDNA derived from T cells, B-cell-depleted T cells, or PBMCs.

V dropped 7 bases and J dropped 0 bases, with 21 bases sitting between them. In germline, CDR1 is MDHEN, CDR2 SYDVKM. CDR3 size: 17 residues. Authors' data handling: Estimated nucleated cell counts came from reference gene primer amplification. Repertoires were generated with immunoSEQ multiplex PCR, while TCRdb's copy carries only in-frame clones and drops some. That table furnishes V, J and clone size, whereas the DNA furnished D and trimming. The data contain some 150,000 clones, roughly 84% of them singletons. This clone was seen only a few times. The sequence came from a man aged 35 to 55 with acute or convalescent COVID-19. The sample consisted of peripheral blood. The chain uses TRBV28 and TRBJ1-1; D uncertain. CDR3 sequence (DNA): TGTGCCAGCAAACCCCTCTCATTGAGGCTCATGAACACTGAAGCTTTCTTT. Amino acids: CASKPLSLRLMNTEAFF.